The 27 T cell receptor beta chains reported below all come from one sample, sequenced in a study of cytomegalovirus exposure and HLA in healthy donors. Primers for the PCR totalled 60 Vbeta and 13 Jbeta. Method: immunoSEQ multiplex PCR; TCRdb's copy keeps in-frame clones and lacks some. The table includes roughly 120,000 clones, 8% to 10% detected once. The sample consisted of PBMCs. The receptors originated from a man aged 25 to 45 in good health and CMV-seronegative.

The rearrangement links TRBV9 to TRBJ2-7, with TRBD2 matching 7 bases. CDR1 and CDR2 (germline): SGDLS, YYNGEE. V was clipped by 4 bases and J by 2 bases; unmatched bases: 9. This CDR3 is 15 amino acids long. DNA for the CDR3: TGTGCCAGCAGCCCGAGACTAGCTGTTCCCTACGAGCAGTACTTC. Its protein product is CASSPRLAVPYEQYF. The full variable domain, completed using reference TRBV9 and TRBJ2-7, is DSGVTQTPKHLITATGQRVTLRCSPRSGDLSVYWYQQSLDQGLQFLIQYYNGEERAKGNILERFSAQQFPDLHSELNLSSLELGDSALYFCASSPRLAVPYEQYFGPGTRLTVT.

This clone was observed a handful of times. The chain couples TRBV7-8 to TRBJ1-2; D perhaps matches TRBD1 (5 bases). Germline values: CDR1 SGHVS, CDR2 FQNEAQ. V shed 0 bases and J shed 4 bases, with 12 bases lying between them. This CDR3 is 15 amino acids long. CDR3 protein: CASSLALSQGYGYTF. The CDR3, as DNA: TGTGCCAGCAGCTTAGCGCTAAGTCAGGGCTATGGCTACACCTTC.

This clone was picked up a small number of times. The CDR3 loop is CASRAQGNTIYF. CDR3 nucleotide sequence: TGTGCCAGCAGGGCACAGGGAAACACCATATATTTT. This chain connects TRBV6-1 to TRBJ1-3; D remains ambiguous. The CDR3 is made up of 12 amino acids. V lost 6 bases and J 4 bases, leaving 7 bases between the germline ends. CDR1 is MNHNS and CDR2 is SASEGT in the germline V gene.

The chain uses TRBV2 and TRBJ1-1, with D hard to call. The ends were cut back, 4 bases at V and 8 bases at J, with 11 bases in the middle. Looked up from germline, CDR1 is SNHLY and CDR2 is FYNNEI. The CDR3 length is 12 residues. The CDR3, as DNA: TGTGCCAGCAGTGGCTACAGCCTAGAAGCTTTCTTT. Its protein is CASSGYSLEAFF.

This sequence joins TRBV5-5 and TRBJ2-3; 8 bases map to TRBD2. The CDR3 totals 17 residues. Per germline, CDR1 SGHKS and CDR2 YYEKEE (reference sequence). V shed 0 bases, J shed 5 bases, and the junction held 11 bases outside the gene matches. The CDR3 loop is CASSLDYGGAYQDTQYF. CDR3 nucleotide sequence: TGTGCCAGCAGCTTGGATTACGGGGGGGCATATCAAGATACGCAGTATTTT. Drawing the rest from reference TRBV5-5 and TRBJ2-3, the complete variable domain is DAGVTQSPTHLIKTRGQQVTLRCSPISGHKSVSWYQQVLGQGPQFIFQYYEKEERGRGNFPDRFSARQFPNYSSELNVNALLLGDSALYLCASSLDYGGAYQDTQYFGPGTRLTVL.

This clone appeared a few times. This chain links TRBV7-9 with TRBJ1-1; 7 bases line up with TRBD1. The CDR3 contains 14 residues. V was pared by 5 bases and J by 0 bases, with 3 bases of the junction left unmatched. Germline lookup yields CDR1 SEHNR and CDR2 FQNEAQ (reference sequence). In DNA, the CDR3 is TGTGCCAGCAGCCCAGGGACAGTGAACACTGAAGCTTTCTTT. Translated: CASSPGTVNTEAFF. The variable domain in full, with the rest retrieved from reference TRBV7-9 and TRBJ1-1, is DTGVSQNPRHKITKRGQNVTFRCDPISEHNRLYWYRQTLGQGPEFLTYFQNEAQLEKSRLLSDRFSAERPKGSFSTLEIQRTEQGDSAMYLCASSPGTVNTEAFFGQGTRLTVV.

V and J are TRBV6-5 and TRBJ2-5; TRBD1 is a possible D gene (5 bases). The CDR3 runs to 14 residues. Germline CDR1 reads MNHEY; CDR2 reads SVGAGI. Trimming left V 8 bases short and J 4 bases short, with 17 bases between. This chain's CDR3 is CASQKGVNRETQYF. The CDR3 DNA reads TGTGCCAGCCAAAAAGGGGTGAACCGAGAGACCCAGTACTTC.

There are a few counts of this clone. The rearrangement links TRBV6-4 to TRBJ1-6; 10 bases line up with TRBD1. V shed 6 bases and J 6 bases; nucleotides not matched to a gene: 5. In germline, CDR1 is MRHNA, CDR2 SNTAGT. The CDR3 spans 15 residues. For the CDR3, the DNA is TGTGCCAGCAGCGACAGGGGGCGCGGTAATTCACCCCTCCACTTT. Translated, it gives CASSDRGRGNSPLHF.

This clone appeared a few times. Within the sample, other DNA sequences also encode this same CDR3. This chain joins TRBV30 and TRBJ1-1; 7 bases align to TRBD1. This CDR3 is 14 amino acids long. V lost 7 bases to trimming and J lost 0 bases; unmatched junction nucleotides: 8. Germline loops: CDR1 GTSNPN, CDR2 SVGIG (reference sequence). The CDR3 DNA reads TGTGCCTCTCTAAACAGGGGACTGAACACTGAAGCTTTCTTT. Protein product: CASLNRGLNTEAFF.

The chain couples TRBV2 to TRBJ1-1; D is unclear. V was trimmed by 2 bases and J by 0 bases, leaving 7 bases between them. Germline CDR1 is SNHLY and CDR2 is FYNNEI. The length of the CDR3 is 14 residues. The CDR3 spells CASSELQMNTEAFF. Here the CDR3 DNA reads TGTGCCAGCAGTGAATTACAGATGAACACTGAAGCTTTCTTT.

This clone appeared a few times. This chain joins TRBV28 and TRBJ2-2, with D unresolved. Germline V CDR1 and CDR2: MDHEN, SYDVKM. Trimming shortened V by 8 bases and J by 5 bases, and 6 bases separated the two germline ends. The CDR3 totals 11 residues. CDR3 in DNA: TGTGCCAGCCGAACTACCGGGGAGCTGTTTTTT. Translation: CASRTTGELFF.

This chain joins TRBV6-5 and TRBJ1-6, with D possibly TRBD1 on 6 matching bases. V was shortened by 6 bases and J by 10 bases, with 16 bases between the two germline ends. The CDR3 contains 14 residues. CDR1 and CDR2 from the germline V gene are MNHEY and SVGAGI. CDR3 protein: CASRPGGRTSPLHF. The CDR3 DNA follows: TGTGCCAGCAGGCCCGGGGGGCGCACCTCACCCCTCCACTTT.

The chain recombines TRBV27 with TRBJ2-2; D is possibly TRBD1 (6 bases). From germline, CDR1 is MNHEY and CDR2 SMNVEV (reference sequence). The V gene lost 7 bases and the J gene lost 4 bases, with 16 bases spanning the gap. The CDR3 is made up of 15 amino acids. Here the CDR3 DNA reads TGTGCCAGCAAATTTAACAGGGAGTCCACCGGGGAGCTGTTTTTT. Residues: CASKFNRESTGELFF.

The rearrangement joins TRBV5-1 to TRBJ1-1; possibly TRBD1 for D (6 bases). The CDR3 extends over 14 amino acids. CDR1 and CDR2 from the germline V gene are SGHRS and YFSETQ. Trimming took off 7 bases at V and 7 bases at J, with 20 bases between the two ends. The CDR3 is CASRYGQQLNEAFF. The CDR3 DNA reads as TGCGCCAGCCGATACGGACAGCAGCTAAATGAAGCTTTCTTT.

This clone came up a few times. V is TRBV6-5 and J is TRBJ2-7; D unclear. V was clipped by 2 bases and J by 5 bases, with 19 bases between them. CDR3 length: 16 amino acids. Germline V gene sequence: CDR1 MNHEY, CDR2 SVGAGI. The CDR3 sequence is CASSYASRVLPHEQYF. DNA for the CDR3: TGTGCCAGCAGTTACGCATCCCGGGTCCTACCCCACGAGCAGTACTTC.

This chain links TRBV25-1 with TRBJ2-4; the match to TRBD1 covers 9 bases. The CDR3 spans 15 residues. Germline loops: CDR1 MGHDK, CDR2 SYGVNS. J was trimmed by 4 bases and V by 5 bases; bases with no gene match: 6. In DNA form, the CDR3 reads TGTGCCAGCAGTTCCACCGGACAGGGGAAAAACATTCAGTACTTC. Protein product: CASSSTGQGKNIQYF.

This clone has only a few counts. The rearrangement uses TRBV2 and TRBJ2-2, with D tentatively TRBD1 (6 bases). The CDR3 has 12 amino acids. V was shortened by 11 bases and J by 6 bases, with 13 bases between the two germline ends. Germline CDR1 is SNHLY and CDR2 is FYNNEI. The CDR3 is CARSAGAGELFF. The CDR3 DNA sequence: TGTGCCCGATCAGCAGGGGCCGGGGAGCTGTTTTTT.

CDR3 in DNA: TGTGCCACCAGCCCCAGGGCCAGGGCTAATGAAAAACTGTTTTTT. Its protein product is CATSPRARANEKLFF. The chain recombines TRBV15 with TRBJ1-4; D perhaps matches TRBD1 (5 bases). CDR1 is LNHNV, CDR2 YYDKDF, per germline (reference sequence). V was cut by 5 bases and J by 3 bases, with 13 bases left in between. This CDR3 has 15 amino acids. Full variable domain (outside the CDR3, taken from reference TRBV15 and TRBJ1-4): DAMVIQNPRYQVTQFGKPVTLSCSQTLNHNVMYWYQQKSSQAPKLLFHYYDKDFNNEADTPDNFQSRRPNTSFCFLDIRSPGLGDTAMYLCATSPRARANEKLFFGSGTQLSVL.

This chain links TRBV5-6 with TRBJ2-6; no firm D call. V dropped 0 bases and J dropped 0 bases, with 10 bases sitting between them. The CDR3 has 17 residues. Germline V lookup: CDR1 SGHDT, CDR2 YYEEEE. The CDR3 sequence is CASSLGPGYSGANVLTF. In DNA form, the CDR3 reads TGTGCCAGCAGCTTGGGTCCAGGATACTCTGGGGCCAACGTCCTGACTTTC.

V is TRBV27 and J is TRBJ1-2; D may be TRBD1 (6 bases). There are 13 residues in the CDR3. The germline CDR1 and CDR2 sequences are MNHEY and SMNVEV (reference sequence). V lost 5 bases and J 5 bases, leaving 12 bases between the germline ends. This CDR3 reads CASSRTETYGYTF. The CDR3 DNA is TGTGCCAGCAGTCGGACAGAAACTTATGGCTACACCTTC.

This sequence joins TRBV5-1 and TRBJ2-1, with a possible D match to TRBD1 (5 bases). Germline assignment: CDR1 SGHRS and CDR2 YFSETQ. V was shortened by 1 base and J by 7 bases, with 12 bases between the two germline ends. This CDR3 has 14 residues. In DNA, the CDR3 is TGCGCCAGCAGCTTGCTCAGGGTGGGGAATGAGCAGTTCTTC. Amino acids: CASSLLRVGNEQFF. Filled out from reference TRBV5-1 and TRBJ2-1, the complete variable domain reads KAGVTQTPRYLIKTRGQQVTLSCSPISGHRSVSWYQQTPGQGLQFLFEYFSETQRNKGNFPGRFSGRQFSNSRSEMNVSTLELGDSALYLCASSLLRVGNEQFFGPGTRLTVL.

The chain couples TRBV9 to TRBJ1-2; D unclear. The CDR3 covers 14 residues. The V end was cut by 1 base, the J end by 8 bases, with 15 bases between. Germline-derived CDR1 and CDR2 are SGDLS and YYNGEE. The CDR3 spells CASSVRAGGGGYTF. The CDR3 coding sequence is TGTGCCAGCAGCGTACGGGCAGGCGGCGGGGGCTACACCTTC.

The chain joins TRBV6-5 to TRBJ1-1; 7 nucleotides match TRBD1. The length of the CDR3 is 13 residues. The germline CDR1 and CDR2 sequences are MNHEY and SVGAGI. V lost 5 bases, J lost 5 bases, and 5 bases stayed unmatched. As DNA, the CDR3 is TGTGCCAGCAGTCGACAGGGCAGGACTGAAGCTTTCTTT. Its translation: CASSRQGRTEAFF.

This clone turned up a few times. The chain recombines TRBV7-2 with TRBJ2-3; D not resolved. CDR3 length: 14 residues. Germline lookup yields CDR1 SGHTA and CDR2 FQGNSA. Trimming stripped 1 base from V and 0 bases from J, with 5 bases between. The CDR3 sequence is CASSLDTSTDTQYF. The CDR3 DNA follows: TGTGCCAGCAGCTTAGACACGAGCACAGATACGCAGTATTTT.

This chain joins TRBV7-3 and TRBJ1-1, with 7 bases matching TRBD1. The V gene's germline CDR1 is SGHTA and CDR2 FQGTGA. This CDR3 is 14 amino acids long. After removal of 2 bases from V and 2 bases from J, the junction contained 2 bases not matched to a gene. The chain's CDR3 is CASSLGQANTEAFF. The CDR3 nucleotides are TGTGCCAGCAGCTTAGGACAGGCTAACACTGAAGCTTTCTTT.

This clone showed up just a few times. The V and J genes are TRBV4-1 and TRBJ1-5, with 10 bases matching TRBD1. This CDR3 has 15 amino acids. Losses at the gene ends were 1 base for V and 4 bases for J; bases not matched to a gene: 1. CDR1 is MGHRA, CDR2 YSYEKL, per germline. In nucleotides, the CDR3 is TGCGCCAGCAGCCAAGGGGACAGGGGAAATCAGCCCCAGCATTTT. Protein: CASSQGDRGNQPQHF.

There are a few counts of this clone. The DNA for the CDR3 is TGTGCCAGCAGTGTTAGGAGGAAAGAGACCCAGTACTTC. It encodes CASSVRRKETQYF. The chain joins TRBV2 to TRBJ2-5, with D perhaps matching TRBD2 (5 bases). This CDR3 is built from 13 residues. V was trimmed by 4 bases and J by 3 bases, leaving 9 bases between them. CDR1 and CDR2 (germline): SNHLY, FYNNEI.